This TCR beta chain was identified during a study of beta chain features in type 1 diabetes. Findings and caveats of the study: A PCR bias possibly favoring shorter templates would apply equally to patients and controls.

Within the sample, this clone is medium-sized. Its antigen is unidentified. Stem cell-like memory, regulatory, central memory and naive CD4+ cells were sorted via CD45RO/CCR7/CD25/CD127/CD95/CD27. Expressed TCRB transcripts were sequenced because the entire RNA isolate underwent reverse transcription. Using immunoSEQ multiplex PCR, the repertoire was profiled, and TCRdb retains in-frame clones only, with some absent. The sample records about 40,000 clones, around 45% being singletons. The clonotype was recovered from a woman aged 18 to 35 in good health. Sequenced sample: central memory CD4+ T cells from blood.

CDR3 DNA sequence: TGTGCCAGCAGCTTGATACAGGGGGCCTCCGGGGAGCTGTTTTTT. Translation gives CASSLIQGASGELFF. This sequence joins TRBV5-4 and TRBJ2-2; 9 positions match TRBD1. The trim removed 1 base at V and 6 bases at J, leaving 4 bases unmatched. The CDR3 runs to 15 residues. The germline V gene encodes CDR1 SGHNT and CDR2 YYREEE (reference sequence).